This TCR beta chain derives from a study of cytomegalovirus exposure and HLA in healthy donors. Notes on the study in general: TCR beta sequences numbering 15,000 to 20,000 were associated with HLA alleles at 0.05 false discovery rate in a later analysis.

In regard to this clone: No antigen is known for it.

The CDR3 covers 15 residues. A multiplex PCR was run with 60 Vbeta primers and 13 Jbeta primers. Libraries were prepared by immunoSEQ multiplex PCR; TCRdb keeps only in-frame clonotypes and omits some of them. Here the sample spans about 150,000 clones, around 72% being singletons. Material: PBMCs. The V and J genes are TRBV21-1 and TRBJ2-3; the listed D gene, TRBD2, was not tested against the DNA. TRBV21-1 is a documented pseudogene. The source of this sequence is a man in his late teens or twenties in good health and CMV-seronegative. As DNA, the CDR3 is TGTGCCAGCAGTTATTCGGGGAGCCCAAGAGATACGCAGTATTTT. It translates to CASSYSGSPRDTQYF.